This passage covers 28 T cell receptor beta chains from one sample sequenced in a study of T cell changes during pregnancy in multiple sclerosis. Sequencing was performed with immunoSEQ multiplex PCR; in TCRdb, only in-frame clones are kept and a portion is missing. The top ten clones hold approximately 0.73% of a sample with about 44,000 clones, around nine tenths of them seen once. The sequenced sample was CD4+ T cells from peripheral blood mononuclear cells, obtained in the first trimester of pregnancy. These receptor sequences come from a female donor with multiple sclerosis, enrolled in a pregnancy study.

This sequence joins TRBV14 and TRBJ2-1; TRBD2 aligns across 12 bases. Germline CDR1 is SGHDN and CDR2 is FVKESK. The CDR3 sequence is 15 residues long. J lost 6 bases, V lost 7 bases, and 7 bases had no gene match. CDR3 protein: CASTGLAGPVNEQFF. CDR3 sequence (DNA): TGTGCCAGCACCGGACTAGCGGGACCCGTCAATGAGCAGTTCTTC.

The V and J genes are TRBV2 and TRBJ2-2; TRBD1 might be the D (5 bases). Trimming pared 0 bases from V and 6 bases from J, leaving 8 bases between. Germline CDR1 is SNHLY and CDR2 is FYNNEI. The CDR3 totals 14 residues. CDR3 amino acids: CASSEARVPGELFF. CDR3 coding DNA: TGTGCCAGCAGTGAAGCCAGGGTCCCCGGGGAGCTGTTTTTT.

The chain links TRBV5-4 to TRBJ2-7; the D gene is possibly TRBD1 (5 bases). The CDR3 is 13 residues long. V lost 3 bases to trimming and J lost 5 bases, with 12 bases between them. The germline V gene has CDR1 SGHNT and CDR2 YYREEE (reference sequence). The CDR3 DNA follows: TGTGCCAGCAGCTCCCGCTGGGGCGACGAGCAGTACTTC. This gives the protein CASSSRWGDEQYF.

The chain couples TRBV7-6 to TRBJ2-1, with 8 bases lining up with TRBD1. V trimming: 5 bases; J trimming: 9 bases; junction bases outside the gene matches: 15. This CDR3 contains 16 residues. From germline, CDR1 is SGHVS and CDR2 FNYEAQ. The CDR3 nucleotides are TGTGCCAGCAGCCCACGGACAGGGTTGGAGTACGGTGAGCAGTTCTTC. Translation gives CASSPRTGLEYGEQFF.

The gene calls are TRBV27 and TRBJ2-5, with a weak D call TRBD1 (6 bases). The CDR3 loop spans 13 amino acids. Germline assignment: CDR1 MNHEY and CDR2 SMNVEV (reference sequence). Trimming cost V 4 bases and J 5 bases, with 11 bases left between them. Here the CDR3 DNA reads TGTGCCAGCAGTTATACAGGGCGGGAGACCCAGTACTTC. Protein sequence: CASSYTGRETQYF.

The gene calls are TRBV5-6 and TRBJ2-1; D not resolved. With 1 base removed from V and 9 bases from J, the gap between germline ends came to 11 bases. CDR1 SGHDT and CDR2 YYEEEE come from the germline V gene. The CDR3 extends over 13 amino acids. CDR3 region: CASSLLGYGEQFF. CDR3 DNA sequence: TGTGCCAGCAGCTTGTTGGGCTACGGTGAGCAGTTCTTC.

The chain is built from TRBV30 and TRBJ2-4; 7 bases agree with TRBD1. The CDR3 is 11 amino acids. With V trimmed by 1 base and J by 13 bases, 4 bases remained unmatched. CDR1 GTSNPN and CDR2 SVGIG come from the germline V gene (reference sequence). The CDR3 here is CAWSGQGLQYF. Here the CDR3 DNA reads TGTGCCTGGAGTGGACAGGGCCTACAGTACTTC. Supplemented by reference TRBV30 and TRBJ2-4, the full variable domain reads SQTIHQWPATLVQPVGSPLSLECTVEGTSNPNLYWYRQAAGRGLQLLFYSVGIGQISSEVPQNLSASRPQDRQFILSSKKLLLSDSGFYLCAWSGQGLQYFGAGTRLSVL.

This rearrangement joins TRBV27 to TRBJ2-2; 9 nucleotides line up with TRBD1. Germline CDR1 reads MNHEY; CDR2 reads SMNVEV (reference sequence). This CDR3 is 15 amino acids long. The V gene end was trimmed by 5 bases and the J gene end by 7 bases; junction bases not matched to a gene: 8. The CDR3, as DNA: TGTGCCAGCAGTCTCCCGGGACAGGGCCTCGGGGAGCTGTTTTTT. Amino acid sequence: CASSLPGQGLGELFF.

V gene TRBV27 combines with J gene TRBJ2-3, with D possibly being TRBD1 (5 bases). V gave up 3 bases and J gave up 9 bases, with 10 bases separating them. Germline values: CDR1 MNHEY, CDR2 SMNVEV (reference sequence). CDR3 length: 12 amino acids. CDR3 in amino acids: CASSFGAGTQYF. The CDR3 DNA sequence: TGTGCCAGCAGTTTTGGGGCTGGGACGCAGTATTTT.

The chain employs TRBV28 and TRBJ2-1; D gene unclear. Trimming removed 5 bases at V and 6 bases at J, with 14 bases between. CDR3 size: 14 residues. Germline CDR1 is MDHEN and CDR2 is SYDVKM. The CDR3 protein is CASSPPVPGNEQFF. The DNA for the CDR3 is TGTGCCAGCAGTCCACCGGTCCCGGGCAATGAGCAGTTCTTC.

The chain recombines TRBV18 with TRBJ1-6; no clear D. The CDR3 sequence is 13 residues long. From germline, CDR1 is KGHSH and CDR2 LQKENI. V shed 2 bases and J shed 10 bases, with 9 bases lying between them. CDR3 protein: CASSPADISPLHF. In DNA, the CDR3 is TGTGCCAGCTCACCAGCTGACATCTCACCCCTCCACTTT.

The rearrangement joins TRBV28 to TRBJ1-1; weak D call: TRBD1 (5 bases). With 4 bases removed from V and 8 bases from J, the gap between germline ends came to 14 bases. This CDR3 is built from 13 residues. Germline CDR1 is MDHEN and CDR2 is SYDVKM. CDR3 nucleotides: TGTGCCAGCAGTTGGGGCGCGCTCATGGAAGCTTTCTTT. This encodes CASSWGALMEAFF.

V and J are TRBV27 and TRBJ2-7, with TRBD2 matching 12 bases. V lost 5 bases to trimming and J lost 8 bases; unmatched junction nucleotides: 10. The germline CDR1 and CDR2 sequences are MNHEY and SMNVEV (reference sequence). The CDR3 runs to 15 residues. The CDR3 DNA reads as TGTGCCAGCAGTGCCCTGACTAGCGGGAGTCCCAAGCAGTACTTC. This gives the protein CASSALTSGSPKQYF.

This clone is a singleton in its sample. The V and J genes are TRBV19 and TRBJ2-1, with TRBD1 matching over 8 bases. The CDR3 has 14 residues. CDR1 is LNHDA and CDR2 is SQIVND in the germline V gene (reference sequence). V lost 3 bases and J lost 5; bases outside the gene matches: 3. CDR3 DNA: TGTGCCAGTAGTATGAGCAGGGGGCACAATGAGCAGTTCTTC. The encoded protein is CASSMSRGHNEQFF.

V and J are TRBV5-1 and TRBJ2-3; D may be TRBD2 (6 bases). Trimming removed 6 bases at V and 2 bases at J, with 16 bases between. CDR3 length: 15 amino acids. Per germline, CDR1 SGHRS and CDR2 YFSETQ. The CDR3 DNA reads as TGCGCCAGCATACGGTCAGAGCGGGCCACAGATACGCAGTATTTT. It codes for CASIRSERATDTQYF. The full variable domain, its missing parts supplied by reference TRBV5-1 and TRBJ2-3, is KAGVTQTPRYLIKTRGQQVTLSCSPISGHRSVSWYQQTPGQGLQFLFEYFSETQRNKGNFPGRFSGRQFSNSRSEMNVSTLELGDSALYLCASIRSERATDTQYFGPGTRLTVL.

The chain joins TRBV5-1 to TRBJ2-2; weak D call: TRBD1 (6 bases). The V gene's germline CDR1 is SGHRS and CDR2 YFSETQ. The CDR3 covers 22 residues. Trimming removed 1 base from V and 2 bases from J, with 30 bases in between. CDR3 nucleotides: TGCGCCAGCAGCTTGAGTGACCGGAGGACAGACCAAAGGAGGAAAAACACCGGGGAGCTGTTTTTT. The encoded protein is CASSLSDRRTDQRRKNTGELFF.

The rearrangement joins TRBV7-3 to TRBJ2-1; 9 nucleotides agree with TRBD1. This CDR3 region has 16 residues. Trimming removed 5 bases from V and 5 bases from J; junction bases left unmatched: 10. Per germline, CDR1 SGHTA and CDR2 FQGTGA. DNA of the CDR3: TGTGCCAGCAGCCGGGCGGGACAGGGAGTCGACAATGAGCAGTTCTTC. Translating gives CASSRAGQGVDNEQFF.

V is TRBV11-2 and J is TRBJ2-7, with 8 bases matching TRBD2. Germline V CDR1 and CDR2: SGHAT, FQNNGV. This CDR3 spans 15 amino acids. V lost 4 bases and J lost 2; bases outside the gene matches: 7. Here the CDR3 reads CASSWSGSPPYEQYF. The CDR3 DNA reads TGTGCCAGCAGCTGGAGCGGGAGTCCTCCCTACGAGCAGTACTTC.

V gene TRBV15 combines with J gene TRBJ1-2; D is possibly TRBD1 (6 bases). The germline V gene encodes CDR1 LNHNV and CDR2 YYDKDF (reference sequence). This CDR3 spans 12 amino acids. Between the trimmed V and J ends, which lost 0 bases and 10 bases, there was a span of 9 bases. For the CDR3, the DNA is TGTGCCACCAGCAGAGATGGACAGTCCTACACCTTC. This gives the protein CATSRDGQSYTF.

The chain joins TRBV5-4 to TRBJ2-1, with 7 bases aligning to TRBD1. Trimming at V came to 4 bases and at J to 6 bases, leaving 4 bases not matched to a gene. CDR3 length equals 13 residues. The V gene's germline CDR1 is SGHNT and CDR2 YYREEE (reference sequence). CDR3 nucleotide sequence: TGTGCCAGCAGCGTGGACAGGTCCAATGAGCAGTTCTTC. Translating it yields CASSVDRSNEQFF.

The chain carries TRBV5-6 and TRBJ2-2, with 9 bases matching TRBD1. Germline lookup yields CDR1 SGHDT and CDR2 YYEEEE. This CDR3 has 18 residues. V lost 2 bases, J lost 0 bases, and 8 bases stayed unmatched. This chain's CDR3 is CASSLDRGATTNTGELFF. The DNA for the CDR3 is TGTGCCAGCAGCTTAGACAGGGGGGCGACTACGAACACCGGGGAGCTGTTTTTT. The whole variable domain, filled in from reference TRBV5-6 and TRBJ2-2, reads DAGVTQSPTHLIKTRGQQVTLRCSPKSGHDTVSWYQQALGQGPQFIFQYYEEEERQRGNFPDRFSGHQFPNYSSELNVNALLLGDSALYLCASSLDRGATTNTGELFFGEGSRLTVL.

The rearrangement uses TRBV7-2 and TRBJ2-1; D is possibly TRBD2 (5 bases). Germline V gives CDR1 SGHTA, CDR2 FQGNSA. Trimming removed 5 bases from V and 4 bases from J, with 21 bases in between. The length of the CDR3 is 17 residues. The CDR3 DNA follows: TGTGCCAGCAGCGCCTCGAGCCAGCGGACTTTTTACAATGAGCAGTTCTTC. As protein: CASSASSQRTFYNEQFF. The entire variable domain, with the rest obtained from reference TRBV7-2 and TRBJ2-1, is as follows: GAGVSQSPSNKVTEKGKDVELRCDPISGHTALYWYRQSLGQGLEFLIYFQGNSAPDKSGLPSDRFSAERTGGSVSTLTIQRTQQEDSAVYLCASSASSQRTFYNEQFFGPGTRLTVL.

V usage is TRBV4-2 and J usage is TRBJ2-5, with 12 bases fitting TRBD1. This CDR3 is built from 16 residues. V lost 1 base to trimming and J lost 5 bases; unmatched junction nucleotides: 5. CDR1 LGHNA and CDR2 YNFKEQ come from the germline V gene. In DNA, the CDR3 is TGTGCCAGCAGCCAAGGTGCGGGACAGGGGGCGGAGACCCAGTACTTC. This translates into CASSQGAGQGAETQYF.

The V and J genes are TRBV5-6 and TRBJ1-5, with D possibly TRBD1 on 5 matching bases. CDR3 length: 14 amino acids. Germline values: CDR1 SGHDT, CDR2 YYEEEE. V was trimmed by 2 bases and J by 3 bases, leaving 9 bases between them. In nucleotides, the CDR3 is TGTGCCAGCAGCTTTAGGGGCACCAATCAGCCCCAGCATTTT. Its translation is CASSFRGTNQPQHF.

This rearrangement joins TRBV5-4 to TRBJ1-3, with D perhaps matching TRBD1 (5 bases). CDR3 size: 14 residues. Germline CDR1 SGHNT, CDR2 YYREEE (reference sequence). V was shortened by 4 bases and J by 3 bases, with 11 bases between the two germline ends. In DNA form, the CDR3 reads TGTGCCAGCAGCCTTCCAGGGAATGGAAACACCATATATTTT. Protein: CASSLPGNGNTIYF. The whole variable domain, remainder taken from reference TRBV5-4 and TRBJ1-3, is ETGVTQSPTHLIKTRGQQVTLRCSSQSGHNTVSWYQQALGQGPQFIFQYYREEENGRGNFPPRFSGLQFPNYSSELNVNALELDDSALYLCASSLPGNGNTIYFGEGSWLTVV.

CDR3 in amino acids: CASSPGTRLRTQYF. The CDR3 DNA sequence: TGTGCCAGCAGCCCCGGGACAAGGCTAAGGACCCAGTACTTC. The V call is TRBV14, the J call TRBJ2-5; the D gene is possibly TRBD1 (6 bases). The V gene lost 4 bases and the J gene lost 7 bases, with 16 bases spanning the gap. The CDR3 loop spans 14 amino acids. From germline, CDR1 is SGHDN and CDR2 FVKESK.

This chain links TRBV19 with TRBJ2-3, with D perhaps matching TRBD2 (6 bases). The CDR3 runs to 14 residues. Germline loops: CDR1 LNHDA, CDR2 SQIVND (reference sequence). V lost 6 bases to trimming and J lost 4 bases, with 14 bases between them. CDR3 protein: CASRAGTAADTQYF. The CDR3 DNA reads as TGTGCCAGTAGGGCGGGGACCGCGGCAGATACGCAGTATTTT.

This chain links TRBV5-1 with TRBJ1-1, with a possible D match to TRBD1 (6 bases). The CDR3 contains 15 residues. From germline, CDR1 is SGHRS and CDR2 YFSETQ. With 3 bases removed from V and 6 bases from J, the gap between germline ends came to 18 bases. CDR3 protein: CASSSRGGLGAEAFF. DNA of the CDR3: TGCGCCAGCAGCTCACGCGGGGGGCTAGGGGCTGAAGCTTTCTTT.